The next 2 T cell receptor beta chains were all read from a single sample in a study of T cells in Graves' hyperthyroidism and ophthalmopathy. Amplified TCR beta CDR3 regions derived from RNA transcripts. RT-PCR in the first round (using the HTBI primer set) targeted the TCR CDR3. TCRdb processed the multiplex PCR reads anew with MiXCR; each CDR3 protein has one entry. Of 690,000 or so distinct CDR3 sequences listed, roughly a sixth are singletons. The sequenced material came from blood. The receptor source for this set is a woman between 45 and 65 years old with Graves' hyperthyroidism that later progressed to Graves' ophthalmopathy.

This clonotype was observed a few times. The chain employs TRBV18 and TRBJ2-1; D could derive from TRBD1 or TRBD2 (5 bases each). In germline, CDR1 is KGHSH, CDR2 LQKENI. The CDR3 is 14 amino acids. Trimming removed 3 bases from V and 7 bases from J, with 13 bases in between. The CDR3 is CASSPITGANEQFF. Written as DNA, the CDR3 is TGTGCCAGCTCACCGATTACCGGGGCAAATGAGCAGTTCTTC. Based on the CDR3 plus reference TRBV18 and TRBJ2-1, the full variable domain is NAGVMQNPRHLVRRRGQEARLRCSPMKGHSHVYWYRQLPEEGLKFMVYLQKENIIDESGMPKERFSAEFPKEGPSILRIQQVVRGDSAAYFCASSPITGANEQFFGPGTRLTVL.

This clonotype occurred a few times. The DNA of the CDR3 is TGCAGTGCTAGAGATTGGCTTGCTAGCGGGGGTGGCCAGTACTTC. Its protein product is CSARDWLASGGGQYF. The rearrangement links TRBV20-1 to TRBJ2-5; 10 bases line up with TRBD2. Trimming at V came to 0 bases and at J to 10 bases, leaving 11 bases not matched to a gene. Germline V lookup: CDR1 DFQATT, CDR2 SNEGSKA (reference sequence). The CDR3 totals 15 residues.